Listed here are 26 T cell receptor beta chains from one sample, sequenced in a study of blood T cell repertoires in COVID-19. Assay: immunoSEQ multiplex PCR; the TCRdb copy retains only in-frame clones and omits some. The repertoire has some 74,000 clones, around 90% of them found once; the top ten carry approximately 29%. Sequences were obtained from peripheral blood. These receptors all stem from a man over 45 with acute or convalescent COVID-19.

The genes are TRBV7-3 and TRBJ2-2, with 7 bases lining up with TRBD1. The V gene end was trimmed by 5 bases and the J gene end by 4 bases; junction bases not matched to a gene: 13. Per germline, CDR1 SGHTA and CDR2 FQGTGA. The CDR3 contains 17 residues. Here the CDR3 reads CASSLPSTGASTGELFF. DNA for the CDR3: TGTGCCAGCAGCCTCCCGTCCACAGGGGCCAGCACCGGGGAGCTGTTTTTT.

The chain links TRBV7-9 to TRBJ1-2; D possibly corresponds to TRBD1 (6 bases). Germline CDR1 and CDR2: SEHNR and FQNEAQ (reference sequence). The CDR3 is 14 residues long. The V end lost 5 bases, the J end lost 3 bases, and 13 bases lay between the germline ends. The CDR3 reads CASSGDTLYYGYTF. In nucleotides, the CDR3 is TGTGCCAGCAGCGGGGACACCTTATACTATGGCTACACCTTC.

This chain links TRBV28 with TRBJ2-3; 10 bases line up with TRBD2. V lost 9 bases to trimming and J lost 0 bases; unmatched junction nucleotides: 15. The germline gives CDR1 MDHEN, CDR2 SYDVKM. CDR3 size: 18 residues. The CDR3 protein is CASLTSGAQPLSTDTQYF. Written as DNA, the CDR3 is TGTGCCAGTCTTACTAGCGGGGCGCAACCTCTCAGCACAGATACGCAGTATTTT.

The chain links TRBV2 to TRBJ2-2; TRBD1 agrees at 10 bases. Trimming removed 7 bases from V and 5 bases from J; junction bases left unmatched: 4. The CDR3 runs to 14 residues. Germline CDR1 reads SNHLY; CDR2 reads FYNNEI. CDR3 sequence (DNA): TGTGCCAGCACAGACAGGGGGCAGACCGGGGAGCTGTTTTTT. Its translation: CASTDRGQTGELFF.

The chain combines TRBV7-3 with TRBJ2-7, with a weak D call TRBD2 (6 bases). The germline CDR1 and CDR2 sequences are SGHTA and FQGTGA. The CDR3 spans 15 residues. Between the trimmed V and J ends, which lost 3 bases and 7 bases, there was a span of 19 bases. This CDR3 reads CASSLNSAGTREQYF. In DNA form, the CDR3 reads TGTGCCAGCAGCTTGAATAGCGCGGGGACGAGGGAGCAGTACTTC. Complete variable domain (other parts from reference TRBV7-3 and TRBJ2-7): GAGVSQTPSNKVTEKGKYVELRCDPISGHTALYWYRQSLGQGPEFLIYFQGTGAADDSGLPNDRFFAVRPEGSVSTLKIQRTERGDSAVYLCASSLNSAGTREQYFGPGTRLTVT.

This clone is deemed medium-sized. The rearrangement joins TRBV28 to TRBJ1-6; D gene uncertain. CDR1 and CDR2 (germline): MDHEN, SYDVKM. Trimming stripped 1 base from V and 4 bases from J, with 11 bases between. CDR3 length equals 16 residues. The CDR3 nucleotides are TGTGCCAGCAGTTTATCGGAGGGCCTATATAATTCACCCCTCCACTTT. Protein sequence: CASSLSEGLYNSPLHF.

The chain carries TRBV2 and TRBJ1-1, with 10 bases identical to TRBD1. CDR1 and CDR2 from the germline V gene are SNHLY and FYNNEI. This CDR3 comprises 15 residues. V dropped 5 bases and J dropped 3; count of bases not matched to a gene: 6. For the CDR3, the DNA is TGTGCCAGCAGTCCCCGGACAGGGGGATACACTGAAGCTTTCTTT. Protein product: CASSPRTGGYTEAFF.

Here the CDR3 reads CASSVQGTTNEKLFF. For the CDR3, the DNA is TGTGCCAGCAGCGTACAGGGGACAACTAATGAAAAACTGTTTTTT. The V and J genes are TRBV11-2 and TRBJ1-4, with 7 positions matching TRBD1. V lost 5 bases, J lost 0 bases, and 3 bases stayed unmatched. The CDR3 has 15 residues. Germline lookup yields CDR1 SGHAT and CDR2 FQNNGV.

The chain carries TRBV10-2 and TRBJ2-5; D remains unclear. Germline CDR1 reads WSHSY; CDR2 reads SAAADI. The CDR3 loop spans 11 amino acids. The V gene lost 4 bases and the J gene lost 2 bases, with 2 bases spanning the gap. This CDR3 is CASSAQETQYF. The CDR3 DNA is TGCGCCAGCAGTGCACAAGAGACCCAGTACTTC.

The sample holds a few counts of this clone. The J gene is TRBJ1-2, the V gene TRBV7-9; TRBD1 agrees at 8 bases. Trimming cost V 3 bases and J 0 bases; bases outside gene matches: 6. CDR1 is SEHNR and CDR2 is FQNEAQ in the germline V gene (reference sequence). This CDR3 comprises 16 residues. CDR3 residues: CASSFPRDRSNYGYTF. Here the CDR3 DNA reads TGTGCCAGCAGCTTCCCACGGGACAGGTCTAACTATGGCTACACCTTC. The full variable domain, in which reference TRBV7-9 and TRBJ1-2 provide the parts outside the CDR3, is DTGVSQNPRHKITKRGQNVTFRCDPISEHNRLYWYRQTLGQGPEFLTYFQNEAQLEKSRLLSDRFSAERPKGSFSTLEIQRTEQGDSAMYLCASSFPRDRSNYGYTFGSGTRLTVV.

The CDR3 spells CASSMDRGYQETQYF. For the CDR3, the DNA is TGTGCCAGTAGTATGGACAGGGGGTACCAAGAGACCCAGTACTTC. V is TRBV19 and J is TRBJ2-5; TRBD1 matches 10 bases. The CDR3 totals 15 residues. Per germline, CDR1 LNHDA and CDR2 SQIVND (reference sequence). V was clipped by 3 bases and J by 0 bases; unmatched bases: 1.

The rearrangement links TRBV19 to TRBJ1-5; a possible D gene is TRBD1 (5 bases). CDR3 size: 15 residues. Trimming took off 3 bases at V and 3 bases at J, with 12 bases between the two ends. Germline V gene sequence: CDR1 LNHDA, CDR2 SQIVND (reference sequence). The CDR3 here is CASSIHAGNNQPQHF. CDR3 DNA sequence: TGTGCCAGTAGTATCCACGCAGGGAACAATCAGCCCCAGCATTTT.

In its sample, this clone was seen once. The chain couples TRBV3-1 (or the pseudogene TRBV3-2) to TRBJ1-2; D perhaps matches TRBD1 (6 bases). V was clipped by 0 bases and J by 6 bases, with 14 bases between them. The CDR3 runs to 15 residues. The germline V gene encodes CDR1 LGHDT and CDR2 YNNKEL (reference sequence). CDR3 protein: CASSQDHRVGNGYTF. CDR3 sequence (DNA): TGTGCCAGCAGCCAAGATCACAGGGTAGGTAATGGCTACACCTTC.

This sequence joins TRBV5-1 and TRBJ2-7; D is perhaps TRBD1 (6 bases). The CDR3 has 15 residues. V gave up 4 bases and J gave up 1 base, with 15 bases separating them. Germline lookup yields CDR1 SGHRS and CDR2 YFSETQ. CDR3 protein: CASSQTHRDSYEQYF. As DNA, the CDR3 is TGCGCCAGCAGCCAAACCCACAGGGATTCCTACGAGCAGTACTTC.

The CDR3 sequence: CASSRSGTADEKLFF. DNA for the CDR3: TGCGCCAGCAGCCGTTCCGGGACAGCCGATGAAAAACTGTTTTTT. V usage is TRBV5-1 and J usage is TRBJ1-4; TRBD1 matches 7 bases. The germline V gene has CDR1 SGHRS and CDR2 YFSETQ. V dropped 4 bases and J dropped 6; count of bases not matched to a gene: 9. This CDR3 has 15 residues.

This clone appeared a single time. The chain carries TRBV9 and TRBJ1-2; D is perhaps TRBD1 (6 bases). Germline V CDR1 and CDR2: SGDLS, YYNGEE. V was clipped by 5 bases and J by 3 bases, with 8 bases between them. CDR3 length: 12 amino acids. CDR3 region: CASSKGDYGYTF. CDR3 nucleotides: TGTGCCAGCAGTAAGGGGGACTATGGCTACACCTTC.

This chain links TRBV19 with TRBJ2-1; D gene unclear. This CDR3 has 15 residues. In germline, CDR1 is LNHDA, CDR2 SQIVND (reference sequence). Trimming stripped 6 bases from V and 0 bases from J, with 12 bases between. In nucleotides, the CDR3 is TGTGCCAGTAGCATCCAGGTAAACTCCTACAATGAGCAGTTCTTC. It is translated as CASSIQVNSYNEQFF.

The rearrangement links TRBV6-5 to TRBJ2-3; D ambiguous. V was trimmed by 7 bases and J by 4 bases, leaving 6 bases between them. CDR1 MNHEY and CDR2 SVGAGI come from the germline V gene. The CDR3 has 11 residues. CDR3 in DNA: TGTGCCAGCAAGCGCTCAGATACGCAGTATTTT. Its protein is CASKRSDTQYF.

The genes are TRBV18 and TRBJ2-3; TRBD2 aligns across 9 bases. The CDR3 extends over 14 amino acids. Germline V gene sequence: CDR1 KGHSH, CDR2 LQKENI. V trimming: 4 bases; J trimming: 7 bases; junction bases outside the gene matches: 6. CDR3 region: CASSRAGGRNTQYF. In DNA, the CDR3 is TGTGCCAGCTCACGGGCGGGGGGGCGAAATACGCAGTATTTT.

In this sample, this clone turned up once. The V call is TRBV7-3, the J call TRBJ1-1; TRBD1 matches 9 bases. V lost 5 bases and J lost 3; bases outside the gene matches: 7. Per the germline V gene, CDR1 is SGHTA and CDR2 is FQGTGA. CDR3 length: 15 residues. The CDR3 loop is CASSASTGGYTEAFF. The CDR3 bases are TGTGCCAGCAGCGCCTCGACAGGGGGGTACACTGAAGCTTTCTTT. Full variable domain (rest looked up from reference TRBV7-3 and TRBJ1-1): GAGVSQTPSNKVTEKGKYVELRCDPISGHTALYWYRQSLGQGPEFLIYFQGTGAADDSGLPNDRFFAVRPEGSVSTLKIQRTERGDSAVYLCASSASTGGYTEAFFGQGTRLTVV.

This clone was picked up one time. The V and J genes are TRBV5-1 and TRBJ1-1, with 8 bases that match TRBD1. V shed 4 bases, J shed 5 bases, and the junction held 7 bases outside the gene matches. Germline-derived CDR1 and CDR2 are SGHRS and YFSETQ. CDR3 length: 14 residues. This CDR3 reads CASSKTGVGTEAFF. CDR3 DNA: TGCGCCAGCAGCAAGACAGGGGTGGGGACTGAAGCTTTCTTT.

The V gene is TRBV3-1 (or the pseudogene TRBV3-2), the J gene TRBJ2-2; 8 bases agree with TRBD1. Germline V CDR1 and CDR2: LGHDT, YNNKEL (reference sequence). Losses at the gene ends were 5 bases for V and 4 bases for J; bases not matched to a gene: 3. This CDR3 contains 14 residues. In DNA, the CDR3 is TGTGCCAGCAGCGTACAGGGGGGCACCGGGGAGCTGTTTTTT. As protein: CASSVQGGTGELFF.

The chain has TRBV2 and TRBJ1-3, with D maybe TRBD1 (6 bases). With 6 bases removed from V and 3 bases from J, the gap between germline ends came to 15 bases. CDR1 and CDR2 (germline): SNHLY, FYNNEI. The CDR3 has 15 residues. This CDR3 reads CASRSDRSLGNTIYF. In DNA, the CDR3 is TGTGCCAGCAGGTCGGACAGAAGTCTTGGAAACACCATATATTTT.

The chain links TRBV11-1 to TRBJ2-1, with 8 bases lining up with TRBD2. CDR1 and CDR2 from the germline V gene are SGHAT and FQDESV (reference sequence). This CDR3 is built from 13 residues. V was pared by 7 bases and J by 9 bases, with 8 bases of the junction left unmatched. DNA of the CDR3: TGTGCCAGCATAGGGACTAGGACTAGTGAGCAGTTCTTC. Protein: CASIGTRTSEQFF.

The genes are TRBV5-4 and TRBJ2-5, with 13 bases that match TRBD2. Germline V CDR1 and CDR2: SGHNT, YYREEE (reference sequence). The J segment lost 4 bases and the V segment lost 5 bases, leaving 8 bases of the junction unmatched. CDR3 length: 16 residues. The CDR3 loop reads CASSTSLAGGRETQYF. In DNA, the CDR3 is TGTGCCAGCAGTACCTCACTAGCGGGGGGGCGAGAGACCCAGTACTTC.

The chain joins TRBV7-3 to TRBJ2-2; tentatively, D is TRBD2 (6 bases). CDR3 size: 15 residues. Trimming took off 3 bases at V and 0 bases at J, with 8 bases between the two ends. Germline lookup yields CDR1 SGHTA and CDR2 FQGTGA. DNA of the CDR3: TGTGCCAGCAGCTTCGGAGGGACGAACACCGGGGAGCTGTTTTTT. It codes for CASSFGGTNTGELFF. The complete variable domain, with remaining parts taken from reference TRBV7-3 and TRBJ2-2, reads GAGVSQTPSNKVTEKGKYVELRCDPISGHTALYWYRQSLGQGPEFLIYFQGTGAADDSGLPNDRFFAVRPEGSVSTLKIQRTERGDSAVYLCASSFGGTNTGELFFGEGSRLTVL.